This T cell receptor beta chain came from a study of T cell changes during pregnancy in multiple sclerosis. Germline V gives CDR1 SGDLS, CDR2 YYNGEE. J lost 3 bases, V lost 7 bases, and 1 base had no gene match. This CDR3 is built from 12 residues. Assay used: immunoSEQ multiplex PCR; TCRdb lists only in-frame clones, some missing. Counted here are about 50,000 clones, 90% to 95% occurring once; the ten biggest clones make up 4% to 5.5%. This sequence joins TRBV9 and TRBJ2-7; 10 bases match TRBD1. The sample was CD8+ T cells from peripheral blood mononuclear cells, taken in the first trimester of pregnancy. This clonotype originated in a female donor with multiple sclerosis, enrolled in a pregnancy study. CDR3 residues: CASGQGGYEQYF. The CDR3 DNA follows: TGTGCCAGCGGACAGGGGGGCTACGAGCAGTACTTC.